This T cell receptor beta chain emerged from a study of blood T cell repertoires in COVID-19 (dated by TCRdb to the early 2020s). With regard to the full study: Samples covering the acute and convalescent phases of COVID-19 were provided by collaborators in the United States, Italy and Spain. Subjects who had been exposed to COVID-19, were actively infected with it, or had recovered from it provided the deeply sampled blood TCRbeta repertoires that made up the dataset. Sample metadata almost always included a de-identified subject ID, COVID-19 status, age in years and sex. Where HLA class I and class II types were available, the types were taken from metadata supplied by the sample provider, not from assay-based typing. The prospective study material was composed of cDNA or gDNA derived from T cells, B-cell-depleted T cells, or PBMCs. Samples were obtained from the ongoing ImmuneRACE study (first 160 participants) and from 1,200 or so subjects provided by 6 global collaborators. The repertoires were released in a freely available public database meant as a resource for research on the immune response to SARS-CoV-2.

Results and caveats for the whole study, not just this receptor: The amount of clinical and demographic metadata varied by source and participant and was provided uncurated.

TCRbeta CDR3 regions were amplified from genomic DNA using the immunoSEQ Assay, a bias-controlled multiplex PCR. Per the source publication's procedure: Nucleated cell counts per sample were estimated from amplification of reference gene primers within the assay. To quantify the absolute abundance of each unique TCRbeta CDR3 rearrangement, sequence reads were collapsed and filtered. For each sample, productive Simpson clonality was calculated as the square root of Simpson's diversity index over productive rearrangements. TCRdb took over this immuneACCESS table, retaining in-frame rearrangements with V and J assigned. Such tables are incomplete; in checked studies, under half of the missing clones stem from an unresolved V gene, and the remainder is unexplained. The V and J calls and clone size were taken over from that table, and D and trimming were inferred from the DNA. This sample has over 80,000 clones in its table, and 80% to 90% of those were observed once. Jointly, the top ten make up around 8.6% of the sample.

Collaborating institutions collected whole blood in K2EDTA tubes following their own protocols. For TCRbeta analysis, collaborators shipped samples as frozen whole blood, isolated PBMCs, or DNA extracted from either of those sample types. The cysteine opens and the phenylalanine closes a CDR3 of 15 amino acids. Only CDR3 DNA is held: 45 bases, read in frame from base 1. Trimming takes 4 bases off V and 6 bases off J; junction bases not matched to a gene: 7. CDR1 SGHRS and CDR2 YFSETQ were looked up in the germline V gene. Remarks on this clone: What this receptor recognizes is not known. There are no base qualities to consult, and no much larger clone falls within one base.

Sequencing was carried out using peripheral blood. This TCR was recovered from a man aged 50 to 60 with acute or convalescent COVID-19. The sequence links TRBV5-1 to TRBJ2-3; 11 bases in between match TRBD2. The sequence in DNA is TGCGCCAGCAGCGTTAGCGGGGGGGCTTCGGATACGCAGTATTTT. It specifies CASSVSGGASDTQYF.